The 26 T cell receptor beta chains reported below all come from one sample, sequenced in a study of OX40 agonist ivuxolimab in advanced cancers. Only in-frame clones appear in the TCRdb table, and some are missing; sequencing was by immunoSEQ multiplex PCR. The sample holds roughly 38,000 clones, around four fifths seen once. Sample: CD4+ or CD8+ T cells sorted from blood, taken in a trial of the OX40 agonist ivuxolimab. The receptor source for this set is an adult with an advanced solid tumor such as melanoma, head and neck, liver or kidney cancer.

The chain employs TRBV18 and TRBJ2-5; D possibly corresponds to TRBD1 (5 bases). Germline loops: CDR1 KGHSH, CDR2 LQKENI. The length of the CDR3 is 14 residues. Trimming removed 3 bases at V and 2 bases at J, with 10 bases between. The CDR3 loop reads CASSPQGQQETQYF. CDR3 DNA: TGTGCCAGCTCACCGCAGGGCCAGCAAGAGACCCAGTACTTC.

This chain links TRBV28 with TRBJ2-7, with 10 bases matching TRBD1. CDR1 is MDHEN, CDR2 SYDVKM, per germline. The ends lost 0 bases at V and 6 bases at J; junction bases unmatched: 2. There are 14 residues in the CDR3. CDR3 nucleotide sequence: TGTGCCAGCAGTTTATGGGGACAGGGGCTCGAGCAGTACTTC. Encoded protein: CASSLWGQGLEQYF.

The J gene is TRBJ2-1, the V gene TRBV7-9; 7 bases fit TRBD2. The CDR3 is made up of 15 amino acids. V dropped 5 bases and J dropped 4; count of bases not matched to a gene: 8. CDR1 and CDR2 (germline): SEHNR, FQNEAQ (reference sequence). The CDR3 DNA is TGTGCCAGCAGCCGCAGCGGGACGTTTTACAATGAGCAGTTCTTC. This codes for CASSRSGTFYNEQFF.

The chain combines TRBV19 with TRBJ2-1, with 11 bases identical to TRBD2. V trimming: 5 bases; J trimming: 2 bases; junction bases outside the gene matches: 8. Per the germline V gene, CDR1 is LNHDA and CDR2 is SQIVND (reference sequence). This CDR3 is built from 17 residues. CDR3 DNA sequence: TGTGCCAGTAGTCTAGGACTAGCGGGTGTTCCCTACAATGAGCAGTTCTTC. It encodes CASSLGLAGVPYNEQFF.

This clone was seen just once. The CDR3 bases are TGTGCCAGCTCACCAAAGGAGGGGAATCAGCCCCAGCATTTT. Translating gives CASSPKEGNQPQHF. The chain links TRBV18 to TRBJ1-5; tentatively, D is TRBD1 (5 bases). This CDR3 is 14 amino acids long. The V and J ends lost 2 bases and 4 bases respectively, with 9 bases between them. The germline gives CDR1 KGHSH, CDR2 LQKENI.

The gene calls are TRBV11-2 and TRBJ1-2; 7 bases agree with TRBD1. Trimming cost V 4 bases and J 4 bases; bases outside gene matches: 6. The CDR3 sequence is 14 residues long. Per germline, CDR1 SGHAT and CDR2 FQNNGV. CDR3 residues: CASSSTDRVYGYTF. The CDR3 nucleotides are TGTGCCAGCAGCTCAACTGACAGGGTCTATGGCTACACCTTC.

The CDR3 DNA sequence: TGTGCCAGCAGCTTGGTAGTTCCCTCTGGAAACACCATATATTTT. Translated: CASSLVVPSGNTIYF. This sequence joins TRBV5-6 and TRBJ1-3; D unresolved. This CDR3 contains 15 residues. V was pared by 0 bases and J by 0 bases, with 7 bases between. The germline V gene encodes CDR1 SGHDT and CDR2 YYEEEE.

The rearrangement links TRBV10-1 to TRBJ2-7; perhaps TRBD2 as D (5 bases). CDR3 size: 14 residues. Per germline, CDR1 WNHNN and CDR2 SYGVQD (reference sequence). V lost 1 base and J lost 1, with 8 bases in between. The CDR3: CASSEFRGSYEQYF. The CDR3 DNA is TGCGCCAGCAGTGAGTTTCGGGGTTCCTACGAGCAGTACTTC.

The genes are TRBV4-1 and TRBJ2-3; D perhaps matches TRBD1 (6 bases). V was shortened by 2 bases and J by 0 bases, with 9 bases between the two germline ends. CDR1 and CDR2 from the germline V gene are MGHRA and YSYEKL. The CDR3 contains 15 residues. The CDR3 sequence: CASSQPGASTDTQYF. CDR3 nucleotide sequence: TGCGCCAGCAGCCAACCAGGGGCTAGCACAGATACGCAGTATTTT.

This chain links TRBV2 with TRBJ2-1; tentative D call: TRBD2 (5 bases). V was clipped by 3 bases and J by 10 bases, with 19 bases between them. The V gene's germline CDR1 is SNHLY and CDR2 FYNNEI. The CDR3 sequence is 15 residues long. CDR3 sequence: CASSDSAGALWEQFF. DNA of the CDR3: TGTGCCAGCAGTGATTCCGCGGGCGCCCTTTGGGAGCAGTTCTTC.

The chain couples TRBV4-2 to TRBJ2-6; D is possibly TRBD2 (5 bases). The CDR3 is made up of 17 amino acids. Germline CDR1 reads LGHNA; CDR2 reads YNFKEQ. V was shortened by 4 bases and J by 0 bases, with 13 bases between the two germline ends. Here the CDR3 reads CASSLSATSSGANVLTF. CDR3 coding DNA: TGTGCCAGCAGCCTTAGCGCAACAAGCTCTGGGGCCAACGTCCTGACTTTC.

This chain's CDR3 is CASSTAGSTTEAFF. DNA of the CDR3: TGTGCCAGTAGTACTGCAGGTTCGACCACTGAAGCTTTCTTT. The genes are TRBV19 and TRBJ1-1; no reliable D call. The CDR3 is made up of 14 amino acids. Germline assignment: CDR1 LNHDA and CDR2 SQIVND (reference sequence). Trimming removed 4 bases at V and 4 bases at J, with 13 bases between.

This clone has just one count. The chain couples TRBV28 to TRBJ2-3; 11 nucleotides agree with TRBD2. Germline assignment: CDR1 MDHEN and CDR2 SYDVKM. The J segment lost 3 bases and the V segment lost 6 bases, leaving 2 bases of the junction unmatched. The CDR3 has 14 residues. CDR3 region: CASRIAGGTDTQYF. The CDR3 DNA reads as TGTGCCAGCAGAATAGCGGGAGGGACAGATACGCAGTATTTT.

The rearrangement uses TRBV6-1 and TRBJ1-4; D might be TRBD1 (6 bases). The CDR3 covers 15 residues. The germline V gene has CDR1 MNHNS and CDR2 SASEGT. Trimming pared 4 bases from V and 4 bases from J, leaving 13 bases between. Here the CDR3 reads CASSVGRDNNEKLFF. In DNA form, the CDR3 reads TGTGCCAGCAGTGTGGGCCGGGACAATAATGAAAAACTGTTTTTT.

The CDR3 reads CASTRDGFNQPQHF. CDR3 nucleotide sequence: TGTGCCAGCACCCGGGACGGTTTCAATCAGCCCCAGCATTTT. This chain joins TRBV2 and TRBJ1-5; TRBD1 might be the D (5 bases). This CDR3 is built from 14 residues. Trimming took off 7 bases at V and 3 bases at J, with 13 bases between the two ends. From germline, CDR1 is SNHLY and CDR2 FYNNEI.

Here the CDR3 reads CATGTRGDEQFF. The CDR3 bases are TGCGCCACCGGGACTAGGGGGGATGAGCAGTTCTTC. This chain joins TRBV10-1 and TRBJ2-1, with 8 bases identical to TRBD2. Trimming took 10 bases from V and 8 from J; bases not matched to a gene: 7. The V gene's germline CDR1 is WNHNN and CDR2 SYGVQD (reference sequence). This CDR3 region has 12 residues.

The chain couples TRBV29-1 to TRBJ2-7, with D tentatively TRBD1 or TRBD2 (5 bases each). Deletions cut 4 bases from V and 0 bases from J, with 13 bases between. The CDR3 sequence is 14 residues long. Germline lookup yields CDR1 SQVTM and CDR2 ANQGSEA. The CDR3 DNA reads TGCAGCGTTGTACTTGGGGACCCCTCCTACGAGCAGTACTTC. Its translation: CSVVLGDPSYEQYF.

V usage is TRBV30 and J usage is TRBJ2-2; D not certain. Trimming stripped 0 bases from V and 11 bases from J, with 16 bases between. This CDR3 has 14 amino acids. Germline V CDR1 and CDR2: GTSNPN, SVGIG (reference sequence). Here the CDR3 DNA reads TGTGCCTGGAGTGTACGTCGAGTAGAAGTAGAGCTGTTTTTT. It yields the protein CAWSVRRVEVELFF. Variable domain in full (rest from reference TRBV30 and TRBJ2-2): SQTIHQWPATLVQPVGSPLSLECTVEGTSNPNLYWYRQAAGRGLQLLFYSVGIGQISSEVPQNLSASRPQDRQFILSSKKLLLSDSGFYLCAWSVRRVEVELFFGEGSRLTVL.

The table lists this clone with a count of one. The J gene is TRBJ2-7, the V gene TRBV29-1; 9 nucleotides match TRBD1. The CDR3 totals 14 residues. CDR1 is SQVTM and CDR2 is ANQGSEA in the germline V gene. The V segment lost 6 bases and the J segment 2 bases; nucleotides outside the gene matches: 8. The CDR3 protein is CSVRKGQGPYEQYF. DNA for the CDR3: TGCAGCGTGAGGAAGGGACAGGGCCCCTACGAGCAGTACTTC.

This rearrangement joins TRBV14 to TRBJ1-2; D gene uncertain. CDR3 length equals 12 residues. V dropped 2 bases and J dropped 5 bases, with 6 bases sitting between them. CDR1 is SGHDN, CDR2 FVKESK, per germline. CDR3 protein: CASSQSSYGYTF. DNA of the CDR3: TGTGCCAGCAGCCAAAGTAGTTATGGCTACACCTTC.

The chain has TRBV19 and TRBJ2-2; D call uncertain. CDR3 length: 16 amino acids. V gave up 4 bases and J gave up 0 bases, with 12 bases separating them. Germline CDR1 LNHDA, CDR2 SQIVND (reference sequence). CDR3 sequence reads: CASSRSELTNTGELFF. The CDR3 region has the DNA TGTGCCAGTAGTAGGTCAGAACTCACGAACACCGGGGAGCTGTTTTTT.

As for this clone: At one of its ends the junction is not consistent with the germline gene, which may arise from a read error. Other DNA sequences from this sample encode an identical CDR3 as well. This chain connects TRBV7-8 to TRBJ2-1, with a tentative D call TRBD2 (5 bases). Germline CDR1 SGHVS, CDR2 FQNEAQ. The length of the CDR3 is 15 residues. The CDR3 DNA reads as TGCGCCAGCAGCTTAGGTGGTAGCGCTGGTGATGAGCAGTTCTTC. Translating it yields CASSLGGSAGDEQFF.

This clone has a single count. The chain combines TRBV7-9 with TRBJ1-4; D perhaps matches TRBD1 (6 bases). V was shortened by 5 bases and J by 7 bases, with 14 bases between the two germline ends. Germline V CDR1 and CDR2: SEHNR, FQNEAQ (reference sequence). This CDR3 contains 14 residues. The CDR3 is CASSRRGRGEKLFF. In nucleotides, the CDR3 is TGTGCCAGCAGCCGAAGGGGGAGAGGTGAAAAACTGTTTTTT.

The CDR3 loop reads CASSQPIRASYNEQFF. CDR3 DNA sequence: TGCGCCAGCAGCCAGCCTATACGGGCCTCCTACAATGAGCAGTTCTTC. The chain combines TRBV4-1 with TRBJ2-1, with D unresolved. V lost 3 bases and J 0 bases, leaving 12 bases between the germline ends. The CDR3 covers 16 residues. Germline V gene data show CDR1 as MGHRA and CDR2 as YSYEKL.

This clone was counted a few times. The genes are TRBV29-1 and TRBJ2-2, with 13 positions matching TRBD2. This CDR3 spans 16 amino acids. Germline CDR1 is SQVTM and CDR2 is ANQGSEA. V lost 3 bases to trimming and J lost 7 bases; unmatched junction nucleotides: 8. In DNA, the CDR3 is TGCAGCGTTGATAGACTAGCGGGGGGTACTGGCGGGGAGCTGTTTTTT. Translated: CSVDRLAGGTGGELFF.

The rearrangement links TRBV5-1 to TRBJ2-2; TRBD2 aligns across 9 bases. Germline CDR1 reads SGHRS; CDR2 reads YFSETQ. V was pared by 4 bases and J by 5 bases, with 9 bases of the junction left unmatched. The CDR3 sequence is 16 residues long. The CDR3 DNA follows: TGCGCCAGCAGCCCACAGACTAGCGGCACGACCGGGGAGCTGTTTTTT. Its protein product is CASSPQTSGTTGELFF.